A single sample is the source of the 17 T cell receptor beta chains below, sequenced in a study of blood T cell repertoires in COVID-19. Only in-frame clones appear in the TCRdb table, and some are missing; sequencing was by immunoSEQ multiplex PCR. The profile shows some 150,000 clones, approximately 83% of them singletons. The sample taken for sequencing was peripheral blood. Receptor source: a woman in her sixties with acute or convalescent COVID-19.

The V and J genes are TRBV2 and TRBJ1-1; no clear D. Trimming took 4 bases from V and 5 from J, leaving 14 bases between them. This CDR3 spans 14 amino acids. Germline V gives CDR1 SNHLY, CDR2 FYNNEI. The CDR3: CASSGPGRGTEAFF. CDR3 nucleotides: TGTGCCAGCAGTGGGCCGGGCCGAGGGACTGAAGCTTTCTTT. The full variable domain, with the rest looked up from reference TRBV2 and TRBJ1-1, is EPEVTQTPSHQVTQMGQEVILRCVPISNHLYFYWYRQILGQKVEFLVSFYNNEISEKSEIFDDQFSVERPDGSNFTLKIRSTKLEDSAMYFCASSGPGRGTEAFFGQGTRLTVV.

V usage is TRBV6-6 and J usage is TRBJ1-2; 10 bases align to TRBD1. Germline loops: CDR1 MNHNY, CDR2 SVGAGI (reference sequence). The CDR3 runs to 15 residues. V dropped 5 bases and J dropped 0; count of bases not matched to a gene: 3. The CDR3 DNA reads as TGTGCCAGCAGTCCTGACAGGGGGCCTAACTATGGCTACACCTTC. This translates into CASSPDRGPNYGYTF.

The chain joins TRBV5-1 to TRBJ2-1; TRBD2 aligns across 11 bases. After removal of 3 bases from V and 7 bases from J, the junction contained 9 bases not matched to a gene. The CDR3 consists of 16 residues. In germline, CDR1 is SGHRS, CDR2 YFSETQ. The CDR3 DNA sequence: TGCGCCAGCAGCTATTTTAGCGGGGGGGCCTCAAATGAGCAGTTCTTC. The encoded protein is CASSYFSGGASNEQFF. The whole variable domain, remainder taken from reference TRBV5-1 and TRBJ2-1, is KAGVTQTPRYLIKTRGQQVTLSCSPISGHRSVSWYQQTPGQGLQFLFEYFSETQRNKGNFPGRFSGRQFSNSRSEMNVSTLELGDSALYLCASSYFSGGASNEQFFGPGTRLTVL.

On this clone: Other DNA sequences in the sample encode the same CDR3. The chain uses TRBV5-1 and TRBJ2-5, with a weak D call TRBD1 (6 bases). CDR1 is SGHRS, CDR2 YFSETQ, per germline. Trimming took off 4 bases at V and 2 bases at J, with 9 bases between the two ends. This CDR3 comprises 13 residues. Here the CDR3 DNA reads TGCGCCAGCAGCCGCGGACAGCAAGAGACCCAGTACTTC. Protein sequence: CASSRGQQETQYF.

This chain joins TRBV15 and TRBJ1-2; 8 nucleotides match TRBD1. The CDR3 runs 16 residues. With V trimmed by 2 bases and J by 7 bases, 12 bases remained unmatched. CDR1 and CDR2 from the germline V gene are LNHNV and YYDKDF (reference sequence). CDR3 residues: CATSRPGGQGAAGYTF. In DNA form, the CDR3 reads TGTGCCACCAGCAGACCTGGGGGGCAGGGGGCGGCTGGCTACACCTTC.

The chain recombines TRBV19 with TRBJ2-1; TRBD2 agrees at 8 bases. V dropped 3 bases and J dropped 8; count of bases not matched to a gene: 12. Germline CDR1 is LNHDA and CDR2 is SQIVND (reference sequence). CDR3 size: 16 residues. Here the CDR3 reads CASSIGFSAGGHEQFF. CDR3 nucleotides: TGTGCCAGTAGTATTGGTTTTTCGGCGGGGGGACATGAGCAGTTCTTC. Using reference TRBV19 and TRBJ2-1 for the parts outside the CDR3, the full variable domain is DGGITQSPKYLFRKEGQNVTLSCEQNLNHDAMYWYRQDPGQGLRLIYYSQIVNDFQKGDIAEGYSVSREKKESFPLTVTSAQKNPTAFYLCASSIGFSAGGHEQFFGPGTRLTVL.

V and J are TRBV5-4 and TRBJ2-2; 10 nucleotides match TRBD2. V dropped 3 bases and J dropped 8; count of bases not matched to a gene: 16. CDR1 and CDR2 from the germline V gene are SGHNT and YYREEE (reference sequence). CDR3 length: 18 residues. The DNA of the CDR3 is TGTGCCAGCAGCTCAAAGGGGGCCAGCGGGGGGGCCGCAGGGGAGCTGTTTTTT. Encoded protein: CASSSKGASGGAAGELFF.

V is TRBV6-5 and J is TRBJ1-1, with 9 nucleotides matching TRBD1. The CDR3 has 12 amino acids. V shed 6 bases, J shed 5 bases, and the junction held 1 base outside the gene matches. Germline V lookup: CDR1 MNHEY, CDR2 SVGAGI. The CDR3 loop reads CASSDRGTEAFF. The CDR3 nucleotides are TGTGCCAGCAGCGACAGGGGGACTGAAGCTTTCTTT.

This clone was counted between two and nine times. This sequence joins TRBV18 and TRBJ1-3; 7 positions match TRBD1. CDR3 length equals 17 residues. CDR1 and CDR2 (germline): KGHSH, LQKENI. V gave up 1 base and J gave up 0 bases; unmatched junction bases: 6. CDR3 protein: CASSPLGTAVSGNTIYF. DNA of the CDR3: TGTGCCAGCTCACCACTCGGGACAGCCGTCTCTGGAAACACCATATATTTT.

The chain couples TRBV6-1 to TRBJ1-1; 7 bases are a match to TRBD1. This CDR3 comprises 14 residues. From germline, CDR1 is MNHNS and CDR2 SASEGT. The trim removed 3 bases at V and 6 bases at J, leaving 7 bases unmatched. CDR3 nucleotide sequence: TGTGCCAGCAGTGAGGAGGGGGCGCGGGCTGAAGCTTTCTTT. This translates into CASSEEGARAEAFF.

The chain links TRBV7-2 to TRBJ1-2; D may be TRBD1 (6 bases). Germline V gene data show CDR1 as SGHTA and CDR2 as FQGNSA. CDR3 length equals 15 residues. Trimming cost V 8 bases and J 4 bases, with 20 bases left between them. Written as DNA, the CDR3 is TGTGCCAGCGAACCCTGGACAGACTTATTCTATGGCTACACCTTC. Protein product: CASEPWTDLFYGYTF.

This clone showed up just once. CDR3 amino acids: CASRGGLLNTEAFF. In DNA, the CDR3 is TGTGCCAGCAGGGGGGGGTTATTGAACACTGAAGCTTTCTTT. The gene calls are TRBV27 and TRBJ1-1, with D maybe TRBD1 (5 bases). V dropped 6 bases and J dropped 0 bases, with 11 bases sitting between them. CDR3 length: 14 residues. Germline CDR1 MNHEY, CDR2 SMNVEV (reference sequence).

V usage is TRBV20-1 and J usage is TRBJ1-5, with D tentatively TRBD1 (6 bases). CDR1 is DFQATT and CDR2 is SNEGSKA in the germline V gene (reference sequence). The CDR3 totals 15 residues. Trimming pared 3 bases from V and 4 bases from J, leaving 16 bases between. The CDR3 reads CSASSGQYLNQPQHF. The CDR3 DNA follows: TGCAGTGCTAGTTCTGGACAGTACCTAAATCAGCCCCAGCATTTT.

The chain links TRBV13 to TRBJ1-1; D is uncertain. CDR1 and CDR2 from the germline V gene are PRHDT and FYEKMQ (reference sequence). Trimming stripped 4 bases from V and 4 bases from J, with 19 bases between. The length of the CDR3 is 16 residues. The chain's CDR3 is CASSSSDVSPGTEAFF. For the CDR3, the DNA is TGTGCCAGCAGCTCGTCCGATGTTAGTCCAGGCACTGAAGCTTTCTTT.

The rearrangement uses TRBV10-1 and TRBJ2-3, with 10 bases lining up with TRBD2. CDR1 WNHNN and CDR2 SYGVQD come from the germline V gene (reference sequence). The CDR3 consists of 16 residues. The ends lost 0 bases at V and 5 bases at J; junction bases unmatched: 5. The CDR3, as DNA: TGCGCCAGCAGTGAGTCGATAGCGGGGGGCTTAGATACGCAGTATTTT. This sequence encodes CASSESIAGGLDTQYF.

The V gene is TRBV20-1, the J gene TRBJ2-5; 7 nucleotides align to TRBD2. Germline V gene lookup returns CDR1 DFQATT and CDR2 SNEGSKA (reference sequence). The CDR3 covers 14 residues. The V and J ends lost 3 bases and 5 bases, in that order; junction bases with no gene match: 9. The CDR3 DNA reads as TGCAGTGCTAGTGGGAGGGGTGGTTTGGAGACCCAGTACTTC. Translated: CSASGRGGLETQYF.

This chain uses TRBV4-1 with TRBJ1-1; D is unclear. The CDR3 length is 15 residues. Germline V gene sequence: CDR1 MGHRA, CDR2 YSYEKL. V lost 0 bases and J 1 base, leaving 9 bases between the germline ends. CDR3 DNA: TGCGCCAGCAGCCAAGATCGGTTGCGGAACACTGAAGCTTTCTTT. The encoded protein is CASSQDRLRNTEAFF.